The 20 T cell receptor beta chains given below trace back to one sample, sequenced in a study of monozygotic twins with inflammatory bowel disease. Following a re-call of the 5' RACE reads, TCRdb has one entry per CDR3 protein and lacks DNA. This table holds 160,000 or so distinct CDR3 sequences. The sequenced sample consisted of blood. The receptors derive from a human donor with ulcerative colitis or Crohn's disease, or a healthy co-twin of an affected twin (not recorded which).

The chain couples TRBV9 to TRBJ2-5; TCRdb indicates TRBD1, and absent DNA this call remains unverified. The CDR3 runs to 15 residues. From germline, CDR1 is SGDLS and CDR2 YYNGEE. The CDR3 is CASSATGTTQETQYF.

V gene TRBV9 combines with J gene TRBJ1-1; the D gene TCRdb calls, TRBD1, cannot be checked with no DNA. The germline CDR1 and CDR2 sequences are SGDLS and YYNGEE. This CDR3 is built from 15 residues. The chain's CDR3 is CASSTGQGVNTEAFF.

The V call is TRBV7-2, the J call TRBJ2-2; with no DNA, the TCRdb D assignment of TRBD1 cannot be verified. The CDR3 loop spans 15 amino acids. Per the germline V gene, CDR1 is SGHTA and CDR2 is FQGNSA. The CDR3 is CASSGRDWGIGELFF.

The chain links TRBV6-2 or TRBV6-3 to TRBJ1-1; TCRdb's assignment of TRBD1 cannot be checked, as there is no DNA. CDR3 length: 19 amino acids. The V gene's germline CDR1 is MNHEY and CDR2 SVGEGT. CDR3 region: CASSPQFGGAGSMNTEAFF.

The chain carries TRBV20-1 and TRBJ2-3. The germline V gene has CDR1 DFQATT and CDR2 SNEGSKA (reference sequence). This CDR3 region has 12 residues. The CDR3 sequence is CSARTSLDTQYF.

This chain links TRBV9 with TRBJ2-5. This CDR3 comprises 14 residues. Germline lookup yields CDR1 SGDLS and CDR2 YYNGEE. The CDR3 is CASSVVGSQETQYF.

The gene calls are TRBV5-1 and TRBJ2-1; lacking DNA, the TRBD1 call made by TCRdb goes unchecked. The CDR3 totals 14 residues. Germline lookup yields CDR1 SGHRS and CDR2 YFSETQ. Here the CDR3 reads CASSLAGEGNEQFF.

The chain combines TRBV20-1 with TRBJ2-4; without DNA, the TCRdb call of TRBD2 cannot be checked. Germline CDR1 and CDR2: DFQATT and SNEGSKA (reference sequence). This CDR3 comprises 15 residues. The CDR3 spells CSARETSGRENIQYF.

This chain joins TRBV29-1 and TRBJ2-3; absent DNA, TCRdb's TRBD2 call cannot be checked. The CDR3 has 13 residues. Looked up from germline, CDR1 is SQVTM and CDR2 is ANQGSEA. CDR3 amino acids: CSVIAGTVDTQYF.

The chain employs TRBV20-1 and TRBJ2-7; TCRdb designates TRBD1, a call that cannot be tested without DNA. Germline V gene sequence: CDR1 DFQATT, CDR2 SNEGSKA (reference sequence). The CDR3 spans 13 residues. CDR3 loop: CSASPRPGYEQYF.

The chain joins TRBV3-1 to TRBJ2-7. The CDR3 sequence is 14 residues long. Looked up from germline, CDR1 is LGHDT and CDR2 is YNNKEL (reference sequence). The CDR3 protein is CASSQETSTYEQYF.

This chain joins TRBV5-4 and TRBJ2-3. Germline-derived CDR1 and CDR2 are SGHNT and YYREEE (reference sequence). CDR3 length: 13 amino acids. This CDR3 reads CASSTDLTDTQYF.

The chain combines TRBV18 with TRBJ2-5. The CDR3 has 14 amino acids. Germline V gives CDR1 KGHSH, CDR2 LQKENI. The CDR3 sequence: CASSPLTEQETQYF.

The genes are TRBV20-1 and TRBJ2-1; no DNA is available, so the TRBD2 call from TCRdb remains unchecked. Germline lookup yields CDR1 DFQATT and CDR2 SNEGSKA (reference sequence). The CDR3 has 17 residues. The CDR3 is CSARDVSPHGTFNEQFF.

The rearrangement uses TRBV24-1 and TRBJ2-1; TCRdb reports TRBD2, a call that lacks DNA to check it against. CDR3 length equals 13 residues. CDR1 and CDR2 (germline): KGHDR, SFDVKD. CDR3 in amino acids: CATSARGTFEQFF.

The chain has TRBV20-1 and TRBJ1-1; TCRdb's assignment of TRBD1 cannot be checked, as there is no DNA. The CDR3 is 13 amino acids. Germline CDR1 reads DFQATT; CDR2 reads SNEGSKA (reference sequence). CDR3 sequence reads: CSASRTGFTEAFF.

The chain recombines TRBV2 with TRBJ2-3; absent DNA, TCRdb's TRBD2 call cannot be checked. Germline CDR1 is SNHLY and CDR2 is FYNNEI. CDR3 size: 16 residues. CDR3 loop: CASSKSTSGGRDTQYF.

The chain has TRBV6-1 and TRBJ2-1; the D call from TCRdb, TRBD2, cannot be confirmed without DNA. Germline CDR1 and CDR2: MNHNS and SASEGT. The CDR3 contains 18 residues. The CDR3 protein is CASSAGLAGGPAYNEQFF.

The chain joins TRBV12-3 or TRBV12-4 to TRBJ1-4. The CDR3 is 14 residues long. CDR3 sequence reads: CASSLGTSFGKLFF.

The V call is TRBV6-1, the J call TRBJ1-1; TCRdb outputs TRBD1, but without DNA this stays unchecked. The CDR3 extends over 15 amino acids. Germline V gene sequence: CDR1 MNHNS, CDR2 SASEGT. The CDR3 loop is CASSELWGIVSEAFF.